This TCR beta chain was profiled in a study of blood T cells in healthy people across ages. This CDR3 is 13 amino acids long. The germline CDR1 and CDR2 sequences are SQVTM and ANQGSEA. The V gene lost 4 bases and the J gene lost 4 bases, with 12 bases spanning the gap. The second PCR ran about 6 to 11 cycles with a sample-barcoded 5' primer and J-beta primers. TCRdb re-called the 5' RACE reads through MiXCR, storing one row per CDR3 protein. The sample records hundreds of thousands of distinct CDR3 sequences, 58% being singletons. Whole-study findings and limits: Age advanced and TCR beta diversity per million T cells fell, roughly linearly. Aged donors had fewer naive CD4+ cells and lower diversity than long-lived donors.

A minimum of 6 micrograms of total RNA was extracted per sample. Notes on this clonotype: Its antigen is still unknown.

V is TRBV29-1 and J is TRBJ2-3; tentatively, D is TRBD1 (5 bases). Input material: blood. This TCR was recovered from a man aged 25 to 40 in good health. CDR3 amino acids: CSVVRAGSDTQYF. CDR3 nucleotide sequence: TGCAGCGTTGTTCGAGCAGGGTCAGATACGCAGTATTTT.